This entry is about one T cell receptor beta chain. Its cognate antigen is unknown. Relative to the germline gene, one junction end is altered; a read error may explain this. Those donating, healthy Caucasian individuals from Russia, were aged about 6 to 100. For the second PCR, which ran for roughly 7 to 11 cycles, a sample-barcoded 5' primer and a J-beta primer mix were used. Carrying 12 random nucleotides, a template-switch adaptor labeled each individual cDNA molecule. One entry per CDR3 protein, called by TCRdb with MiXCR from the 5' RACE reads. Among around 1.5 million distinct CDR3 sequences listed, roughly 40% were seen once. This entry belongs to a study of blood T cells in healthy people across ages. Study-wide results and caveats: Because donor CMV status was unknown, expanded clonotype changes were possibly confounded. Roughly linearly, TCR beta diversity per million T cells fell as age increased.

The germline CDR1 and CDR2 sequences are ENHRY and SYGVKD. The CDR3 covers 11 residues. The receptor was derived from a woman aged 18-35 years in good health. The sequenced sample was blood. The rearrangement joins TRBV10-3 to TRBJ2-1, with D perhaps TRBD2 (6 bases). The DNA for the CDR3 is TGTGCCAGCAGTGGGGGGAGGGAGCAGTTCTTC. Residues: CASSGGREQFF.